This TCR beta chain was profiled in a study of OX40 agonist ivuxolimab in advanced cancers. Concerning the study at large: The costimulatory receptor OX40 (CD134) was targeted by ivuxolimab, a fully human IgG2 agonistic monoclonal antibody. Intravenous ivuxolimab was administered to patients every 2 weeks at six dose levels: 0.01, 0.1, 0.3, 1.5, 3 and 10 mg/kg. Of the approximately 50 patients in dose escalation, about 19 had hepatocellular carcinoma, around 15 had melanoma, 9 had renal cell carcinoma and 9 had head and neck cancer. The dose-escalation cohort was 80% to 90% male with a mean age of about 60 years, ranging from roughly 20 to 80. Prior anti-PD-1, anti-PD-L1 or anti-CTLA-4 therapy was permitted, and checkpoint inhibitors had been received by about 37% of dose-escalation patients. Three dose-escalation patients achieved partial responses, one with hepatocellular carcinoma and two with cutaneous melanoma. Peripheral TCRbeta sequencing aimed to test whether ivuxolimab altered TCR sequence diversity and caused clonal T-cell expansion. The monotherapy dose-escalation portion (N ≈ 50 patients) of the phase I ivuxolimab trial is reported in the paper.

For sequencing of the TCRbeta CDR3 region, genomic DNA was extracted from the sorted cells. The immunoSEQ Assay was used for sequencing of TCRbeta CDR3 regions. TCRdb limited this immuneACCESS table to in-frame rearrangements with V and J called. A share of clones is missing; checked studies link under half to unresolved V genes, and the rest is unexplained. The sample table lists 94,000 or so clones, about 84% of them with a count of one. Under 7% of the sample comes from the top ten. Patients with autoimmune disease history or receiving systemic immunosuppression were excluded from the trial. Peripheral blood for TCR sequencing was drawn from every dose cohort at baseline, at cycle 4 day 1 and at cycle 7 day 1. Samples came from an open-label, multicenter, first-in-human phase I dose-escalation trial of ivuxolimab. Adults with locally advanced or metastatic melanoma, renal cell, hepatocellular, or head and neck squamous cell carcinoma were enrolled in the trial. CD4+ and CD8+ T cells were sorted separately from peripheral blood before TCR sequencing.

About this clone: Its antigen remains undetermined. Base qualities are not provided; no much larger clone lies one nucleotide away.

The CDR3, from cysteine to phenylalanine, totals 14 residues. The DNA shown is the 42-base CDR3, in frame from base 1. The germline ends are 10 bases apart after V is trimmed by 5 bases and J by 0 bases. CDR1 and CDR2 are drawn from the germline V gene: LGHNA, YSLEER. The paper as a whole reports these results and caveats: At doses from 0.1 to 3.0 mg/kg, clonal expansion was seen in both CD4+ and CD8+ blood T cells between baseline and week 6. Which antigens the clonally expanded peripheral T cells were specific for was not determined. After ivuxolimab, CD8+ T cells had more expanded clones than CD4+ T cells on average. Low levels of normalized T-cell clonal expansion were also shown by some nonresponding patients. Partial responders in the 0.1-3.0 mg/kg groups had among the lowest normalized peripheral clonal expansion, especially among CD8+ T cells.

This specimen consisted of CD4+ or CD8+ T cells sorted from blood, obtained in a trial of the OX40 agonist ivuxolimab. The TCR was taken from an adult with an advanced solid tumor such as melanoma, head and neck, liver or kidney cancer. The chain joins TRBV4-3 to TRBJ1-1; the D gene remains uncertain. The CDR3 reads CASSVGLLNTEAFF. The DNA sequence is given as TGCGCCAGCAGCGTAGGACTTTTGAACACTGAAGCTTTCTTT.